This TCR beta chain appears in the sequencing data of a study of T-cell reconstitution after alpha-beta-depleted transplantation in children. General study points: Some patients showed high day-60 TCRbeta diversity, which derived from surviving recipient T cells and thymic progenitors.

Unique molecular identifiers were used in preparing the TCRbeta library. TCRdb reanalysed the PCR reads using MiXCR and keeps one entry per CDR3 protein. In the table there are 700,000 to 950,000 distinct CDR3 sequences, about 15% of which are singletons. With regard to this clonotype: Antigen: not known.

The V gene lost 2 bases and the J gene lost 7 bases, with 13 bases spanning the gap. The CDR3 sequence is 14 residues long. Germline-derived CDR1 and CDR2 are SGHRS and YFSETQ. The sample was PBMCs, mostly from graft donor cells, taken 360 days after TCRalphabeta/CD19-depleted stem cell transplant. This clonotype was sampled from a male patient younger than 18 who had a stem cell transplant for acute lymphoblastic leukemia, so the T cells may come from the graft donor. V usage is TRBV5-1 and J usage is TRBJ2-1, with no clear D. The CDR3 nucleotides read TGCGCCAGCAGCTTAGGGAACATGTGGAATGAGCAGTTCTTC. Protein: CASSLGNMWNEQFF.